The 14 T cell receptor beta chains below all came from one sample that was sequenced in a study of graft-versus-host responses after intestinal transplantation. No antigen is known for these receptors. TCRdb's copy holds only in-frame clones and misses some; the assay was immunoSEQ multiplex PCR. The table includes roughly 90,000 clones, about 87% detected once. This sample comprised unstimulated CD4+ T cells sorted from spleen or lymph node cells, obtained before transplant. All receptors come from a human donor who was the organ donor for an intestinal transplant.

The chain is built from TRBV5-4 and TRBJ1-4, with 7 bases identical to TRBD1. The CDR3 is 15 amino acids. Germline trimming cut 1 base from V and 8 bases from J; bases unmatched to any gene: 8. CDR1 is SGHNT, CDR2 YYREEE, per germline (reference sequence). CDR3 DNA sequence: TGTGCCAGCAGCTTGCCCCCGGGACAGCTCGAAAAACTGTTTTTT. Translation gives CASSLPPGQLEKLFF.

This clone was found a few times. J is TRBJ2-7 and V is TRBV27, with TRBD2 matching over 11 bases. Germline V gene lookup returns CDR1 MNHEY and CDR2 SMNVEV (reference sequence). The CDR3 covers 15 residues. J gave up 2 bases and V 8 bases, and 8 bases lay outside the gene matches. The CDR3 DNA reads TGTGCCAGCGCCAGGGCTAGCGGGGGGCCCTACGAGCAGTACTTC. Its protein product is CASARASGGPYEQYF.

The chain couples TRBV4-2 to TRBJ2-3; TRBD2 aligns across 8 bases. The CDR3 runs to 16 residues. With V trimmed by 3 bases and J by 1 base, 6 bases remained unmatched. Germline V gene sequence: CDR1 LGHNA, CDR2 YNFKEQ. The CDR3: CASSHPAGGGTDTQYF. The CDR3 bases are TGTGCCAGCAGCCACCCCGCCGGGGGGGGCACAGATACGCAGTATTTT.

The rearrangement joins TRBV7-3 to TRBJ1-4; the D is unclear. The V end was cut by 0 bases, the J end by 8 bases, with 7 bases between. This CDR3 region has 13 residues. In germline, CDR1 is SGHTA, CDR2 FQGTGA. CDR3 residues: CASSLTPAEKLFF. CDR3 nucleotides: TGTGCCAGCAGCTTAACGCCAGCGGAAAAACTGTTTTTT. Combining the CDR3 with reference TRBV7-3 and TRBJ1-4 gives the whole variable domain GAGVSQTPSNKVTEKGKYVELRCDPISGHTALYWYRQSLGQGPEFLIYFQGTGAADDSGLPNDRFFAVRPEGSVSTLKIQRTERGDSAVYLCASSLTPAEKLFFGSGTQLSVL.

This clone was seen more than once but under ten times. This sequence joins TRBV29-1 and TRBJ1-3, with TRBD1 identical over 8 bases. CDR1 SQVTM and CDR2 ANQGSEA come from the germline V gene. Trimming removed 4 bases from V and 4 bases from J; junction bases left unmatched: 6. CDR3 length equals 14 residues. CDR3 DNA: TGCAGCGTTGCTTACGGGACAGGCGGAAACACCATATATTTT. Its protein is CSVAYGTGGNTIYF.

This clone was counted only a few times. Other DNA sequences of this sample code for an identical CDR3. The chain links TRBV30 to TRBJ2-5; D is unclear. The CDR3 spans 10 residues. V lost 3 bases to trimming and J lost 4 bases, with 3 bases between them. The germline V gene encodes CDR1 GTSNPN and CDR2 SVGIG (reference sequence). The CDR3 is CAWSRETQYF. In DNA form, the CDR3 reads TGTGCCTGGAGCCGAGAGACCCAGTACTTC.

This clone occurred once. The J gene is TRBJ2-7, the V gene TRBV5-4; perhaps TRBD2 as D (5 bases). The CDR3 runs to 13 residues. The germline CDR1 and CDR2 sequences are SGHNT and YYREEE (reference sequence). V lost 4 bases to trimming and J lost 5 bases, with 13 bases between them. The chain's CDR3 is CASSAAFGDEQYF. CDR3 bases: TGTGCCAGCAGCGCGGCTTTCGGGGACGAGCAGTACTTC.

The chain combines TRBV6-5 with TRBJ2-3; D call uncertain. The V gene lost 8 bases and the J gene lost 2 bases, with 11 bases spanning the gap. The CDR3 spans 13 residues. Germline loops: CDR1 MNHEY, CDR2 SVGAGI. The CDR3 sequence is CASLTGLTDTQYF. The CDR3 DNA follows: TGTGCCAGCCTGACGGGTCTCACAGATACGCAGTATTTT.

This chain links TRBV6-6 with TRBJ1-1, with D perhaps matching TRBD1 (5 bases). Germline values: CDR1 MNHNY, CDR2 SVGAGI (reference sequence). The CDR3 consists of 16 residues. The germline V and J ends were trimmed by 0 bases and 5 bases, with 16 bases remaining between them. CDR3 bases: TGTGCCAGCAGTTACTCGGGGGGGGGAAGAGAGACTGAAGCTTTCTTT. It yields the protein CASSYSGGGRETEAFF.

The genes are TRBV19 and TRBJ1-4, with D tentatively TRBD1 (6 bases). Trimming shortened V by 10 bases and J by 8 bases, and 14 bases separated the two germline ends. Germline CDR1 LNHDA, CDR2 SQIVND (reference sequence). The CDR3 covers 12 residues. The CDR3 DNA sequence: TGTGCCACGACGTCGGGGGGCGAAAAACTGTTTTTT. It translates to CATTSGGEKLFF.

The genes are TRBV5-6 and TRBJ2-2, with D perhaps matching TRBD2 (6 bases). Trimming took 4 bases from V and 7 from J, leaving 20 bases between them. The CDR3 consists of 16 residues. The germline V gene has CDR1 SGHDT and CDR2 YYEEEE. The DNA for the CDR3 is TGTGCCAGCAGCCGCGGCGGGAAAGGGGTCCTCGGGGAGCTGTTTTTT. This translates into CASSRGGKGVLGELFF.

The chain is built from TRBV10-3 and TRBJ2-7; 8 bases line up with TRBD2. The CDR3 is made up of 14 amino acids. Germline CDR1 is ENHRY and CDR2 is SYGVKD. V lost 4 bases to trimming and J lost 0 bases; unmatched junction nucleotides: 2. The CDR3 region is CAISGSGSSYEQYF. The CDR3 bases are TGTGCCATCAGTGGCAGCGGGAGCTCCTACGAGCAGTACTTC.

This clone was observed once. The V call is TRBV11-2, the J call TRBJ2-7, with 9 nucleotides matching TRBD1. With V trimmed by 3 bases and J by 5 bases, 5 bases remained unmatched. CDR1 and CDR2 (germline): SGHAT, FQNNGV. CDR3 length equals 14 residues. CDR3 bases: TGTGCCAGCAGCTTGAGGGACAGGGTCCACGAGCAGTACTTC. Protein product: CASSLRDRVHEQYF.

The chain links TRBV6-1 to TRBJ2-1; D is possibly TRBD2 (6 bases). The CDR3 is 18 residues long. CDR1 MNHNS and CDR2 SASEGT come from the germline V gene. Trimming removed 2 bases from V and 0 bases from J, with 17 bases in between. The DNA for the CDR3 is TGTGCCAGCAGTGAAAGGGTACCGAGCGGGTTCTCCTACAATGAGCAGTTCTTC. Its protein is CASSERVPSGFSYNEQFF.